This TCR beta chain emerged from a study of CD8+ T cells in alopecia areata. Notes on the study in general: Compared with normal scalp, lesional scalp had higher clonality and more expanded CD8+ clones.

Germline V gene lookup returns CDR1 MGHDK and CDR2 SYGVNS. V was pared by 3 bases and J by 11 bases, with 8 bases between. This CDR3 region has 11 residues. Following extraction, RNA underwent reverse transcription to cDNA, which served as the sequencing template. Repertoires were generated with immunoSEQ multiplex PCR, while TCRdb's copy carries only in-frame clones and drops some. Of about 140,000 clones detected, approximately 56% appear once; the ten largest clones hold about 38%. Turning to this clone: Its antigen is still unknown.

The chain combines TRBV25-1 with TRBJ1-5; no definite D call. The receptor's source is a human donor in good health. Sequencing used CD8+ T cells sorted from blood. The CDR3, as DNA: TGTGCCAGCAGTGATGGCTTGGCCCAGCATTTT. Encoded protein: CASSDGLAQHF.